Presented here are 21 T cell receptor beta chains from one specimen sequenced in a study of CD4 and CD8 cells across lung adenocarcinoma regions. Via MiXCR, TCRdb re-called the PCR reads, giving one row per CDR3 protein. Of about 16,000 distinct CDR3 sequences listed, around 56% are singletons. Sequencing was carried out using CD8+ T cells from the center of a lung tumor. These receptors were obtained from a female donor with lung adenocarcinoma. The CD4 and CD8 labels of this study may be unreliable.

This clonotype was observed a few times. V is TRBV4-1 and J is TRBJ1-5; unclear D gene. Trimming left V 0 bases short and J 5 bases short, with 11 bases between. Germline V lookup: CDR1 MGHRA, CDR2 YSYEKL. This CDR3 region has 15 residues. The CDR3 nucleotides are TGCGCCAGCAGCCAAGATTGGGCATCCGATCAGCCCCAGCATTTT. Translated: CASSQDWASDQPQHF.

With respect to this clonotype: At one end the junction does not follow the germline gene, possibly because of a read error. CDR3 coding DNA: TGTGCCAGCAGTTTGGCGGGGGGGCCGGGAAACATGCAGTATTTC. Protein product: CASSLAGGPGNMQYF. The V and J genes are TRBV6-5 and TRBJ2-4, with TRBD2 identical over 9 bases. CDR3 length: 15 amino acids. CDR1 is MNHEY and CDR2 is SVGAGI in the germline V gene.

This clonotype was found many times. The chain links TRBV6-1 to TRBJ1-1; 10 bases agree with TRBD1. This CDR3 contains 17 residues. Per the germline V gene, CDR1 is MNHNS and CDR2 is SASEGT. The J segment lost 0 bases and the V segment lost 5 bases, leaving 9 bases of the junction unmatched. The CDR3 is CASSRDRGELMNTEAFF. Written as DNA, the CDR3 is TGTGCCAGCAGTCGGGACAGGGGCGAACTAATGAACACTGAAGCTTTCTTT.

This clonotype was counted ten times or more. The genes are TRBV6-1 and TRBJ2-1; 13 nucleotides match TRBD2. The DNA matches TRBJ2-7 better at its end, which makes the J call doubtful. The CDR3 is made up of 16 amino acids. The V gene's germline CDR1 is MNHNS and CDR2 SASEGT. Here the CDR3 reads CASSEGTSGSWYEQYF. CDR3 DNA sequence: TGTGCCAGCAGTGAAGGGACTAGCGGGAGTTGGTACGAGCAGTACTTC.

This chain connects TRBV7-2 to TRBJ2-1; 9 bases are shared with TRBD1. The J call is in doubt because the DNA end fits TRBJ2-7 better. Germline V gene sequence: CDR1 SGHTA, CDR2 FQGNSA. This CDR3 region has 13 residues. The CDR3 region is CASSNRGRGEQYF. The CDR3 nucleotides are TGTGCCAGCAGCAACAGGGGGCGCGGCGAGCAGTACTTC.

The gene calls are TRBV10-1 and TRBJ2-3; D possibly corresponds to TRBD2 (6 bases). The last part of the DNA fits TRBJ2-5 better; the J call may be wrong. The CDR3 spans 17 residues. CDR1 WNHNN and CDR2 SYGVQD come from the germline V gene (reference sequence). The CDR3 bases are TGCGCCAGCAGTGAGTCGACCGGGCAGGGACTGTGTGAGACCCAGTACTTC. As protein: CASSESTGQGLCETQYF.

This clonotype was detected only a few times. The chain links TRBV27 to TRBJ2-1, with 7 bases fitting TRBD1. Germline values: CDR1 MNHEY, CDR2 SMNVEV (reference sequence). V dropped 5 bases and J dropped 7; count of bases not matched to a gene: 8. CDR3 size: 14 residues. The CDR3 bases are TGTGCCAGCAGTGCAATGACAGGGTCAAATGAGCAGTTCTTC. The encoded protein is CASSAMTGSNEQFF.

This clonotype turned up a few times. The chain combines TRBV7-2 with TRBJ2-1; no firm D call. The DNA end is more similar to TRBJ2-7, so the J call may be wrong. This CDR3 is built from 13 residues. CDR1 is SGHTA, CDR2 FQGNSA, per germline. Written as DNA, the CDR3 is TGTGCCAGCAGCTTAGATGGGGTCGATGAGCAGTACTTC. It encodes CASSLDGVDEQYF.

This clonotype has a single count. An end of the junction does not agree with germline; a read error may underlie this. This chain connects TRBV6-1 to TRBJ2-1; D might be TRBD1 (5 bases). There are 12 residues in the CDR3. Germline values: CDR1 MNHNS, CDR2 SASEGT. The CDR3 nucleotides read TGTGCCAGCAGTCCACAGACAGATGCGCAGTTTTTC. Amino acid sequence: CASSPQTDAQFF.

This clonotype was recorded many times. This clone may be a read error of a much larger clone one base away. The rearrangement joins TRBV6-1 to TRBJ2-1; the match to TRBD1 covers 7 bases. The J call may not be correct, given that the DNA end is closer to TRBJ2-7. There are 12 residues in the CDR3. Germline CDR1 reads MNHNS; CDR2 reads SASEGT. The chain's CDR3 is CASSPQGNEQYF. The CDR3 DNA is TGTGCCAGCAGTCCACAGGGGAATGAGCAGTACTTC.

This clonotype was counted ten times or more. The CDR3 here is CASSDRASGGNEQFF. CDR3 DNA: TGTGCCAGCAGTGATAGGGCTAGCGGGGGCAATGAGCAGTTCTTC. The genes are TRBV6-4 and TRBJ2-1, with 10 bases matching TRBD2. CDR3 size: 15 residues. Germline V gives CDR1 MRHNA, CDR2 SNTAGT. J lost 6 bases, V lost 3 bases, and 5 bases had no gene match.

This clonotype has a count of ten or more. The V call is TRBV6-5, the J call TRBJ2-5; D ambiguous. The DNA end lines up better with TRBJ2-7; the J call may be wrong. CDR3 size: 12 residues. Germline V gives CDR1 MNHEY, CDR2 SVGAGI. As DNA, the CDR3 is TGTGCCAGCAGTTACAGAATGGGCGAGCAGTACTTC. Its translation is CASSYRMGEQYF.

The CDR3 sequence is CASNSGTSGGARSEQFF. For the CDR3, the DNA is TGTGCCAGCAATTCCGGGACTAGCGGGGGAGCCCGTTCTGAGCAGTTCTTC. V gene TRBV6-2 or TRBV6-3 combines with J gene TRBJ2-1, with TRBD2 matching over 14 bases. The CDR3 covers 17 residues. V lost 7 bases and J lost 9; bases outside the gene matches: 14. Germline CDR1 is MNHEY and CDR2 is SVGEGT.

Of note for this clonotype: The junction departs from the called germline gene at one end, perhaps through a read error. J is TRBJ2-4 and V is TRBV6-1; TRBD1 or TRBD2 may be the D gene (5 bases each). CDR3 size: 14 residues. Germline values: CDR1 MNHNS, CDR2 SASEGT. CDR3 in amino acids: CASSGLWAKDIQYF. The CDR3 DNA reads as TGTGCCAGCTCGGGGCTGTGGGCCAAAGACATTCAGTACTTC.

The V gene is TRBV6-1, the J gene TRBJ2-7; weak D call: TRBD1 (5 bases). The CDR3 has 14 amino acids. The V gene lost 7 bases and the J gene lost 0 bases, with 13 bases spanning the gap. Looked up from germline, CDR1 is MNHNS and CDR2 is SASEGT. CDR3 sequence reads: CASKKGPSSYEQYF. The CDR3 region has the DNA TGTGCCAGCAAGAAGGGGCCTAGCTCCTACGAGCAGTACTTC.

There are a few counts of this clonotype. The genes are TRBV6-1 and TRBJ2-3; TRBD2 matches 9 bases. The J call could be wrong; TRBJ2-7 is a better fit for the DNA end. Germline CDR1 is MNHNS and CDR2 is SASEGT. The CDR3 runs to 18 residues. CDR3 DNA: TGTGCCAGCAGTCGCGGGGGGGCGGGGGGCCCTGGCACAGAGACGCAGTACTTC. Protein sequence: CASSRGGAGGPGTETQYF.

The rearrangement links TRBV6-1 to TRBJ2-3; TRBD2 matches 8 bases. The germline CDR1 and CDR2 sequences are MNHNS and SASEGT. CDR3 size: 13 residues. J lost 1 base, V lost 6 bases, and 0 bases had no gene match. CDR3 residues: CASRRGGTDTQYF. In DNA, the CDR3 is TGTGCCAGCAGGCGGGGGGGCACAGATACGCAGTATTTT.

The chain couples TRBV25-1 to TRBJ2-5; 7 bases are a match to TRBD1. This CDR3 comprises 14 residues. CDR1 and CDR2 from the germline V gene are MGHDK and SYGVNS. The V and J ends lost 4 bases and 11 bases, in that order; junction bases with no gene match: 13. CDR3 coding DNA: TGTGCCAGCAGTGGTGGGACAGCCTACAATGAGCAGTACTTC. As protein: CASSGGTAYNEQYF.

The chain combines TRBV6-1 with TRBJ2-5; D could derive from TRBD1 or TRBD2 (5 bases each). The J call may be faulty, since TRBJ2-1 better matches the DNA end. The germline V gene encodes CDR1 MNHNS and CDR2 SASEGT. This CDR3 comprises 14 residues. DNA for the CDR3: TGTGCCAGCAGTCGGGACCCTGACCAAGAGACCCAGTTCTTC. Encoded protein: CASSRDPDQETQFF.

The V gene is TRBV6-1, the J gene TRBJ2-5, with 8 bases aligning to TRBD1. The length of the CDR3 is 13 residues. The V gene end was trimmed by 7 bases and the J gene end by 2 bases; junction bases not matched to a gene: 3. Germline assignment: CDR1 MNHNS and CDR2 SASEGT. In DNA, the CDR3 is TGTGCCAGCAATGGACAGGGTCAAGAGACCCAGTACTTC. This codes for CASNGQGQETQYF.

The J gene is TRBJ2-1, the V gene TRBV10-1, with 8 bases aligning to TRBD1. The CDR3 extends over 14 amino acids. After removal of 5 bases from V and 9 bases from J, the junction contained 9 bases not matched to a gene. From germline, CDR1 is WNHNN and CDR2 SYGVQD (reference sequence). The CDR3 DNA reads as TGCGCCAGCAGTCTACAGGGGGGCATGGGTGAGCAGTTCTTC. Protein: CASSLQGGMGEQFF.